This entry concerns a single T cell receptor beta chain. Its antigen is not identified. In germline, CDR1 is SGHTA, CDR2 FQGNSA. The CDR3 length is 15 residues. Deletions cut 3 bases from V and 7 bases from J, with 18 bases between. This entry comes from a study of post-analysis software for immune sequencing data. Study-wide results and limits: Patients had higher frequencies than controls of about 5 TRBV segments, including TRBV5-6, TRBV5-1 and TRBV20-1. Relative to controls, patients with multiple sclerosis showed significantly lower normalized Chao1 diversity.

The TCR beta cDNA libraries carried unique molecular identifiers. T cells, roughly 1 to 10 million of them, yielded roughly 550,000 cDNA molecules. TCRdb called the PCR reads again in MiXCR, with one record for every CDR3 protein. The sample gives 740,000 or so distinct CDR3 sequences, roughly 58% of which show up once; approximately 4.4% is in the top ten. The sequencing input was blood. This receptor was identified in a girl aged 5 to 17 with multiple sclerosis. V and J are TRBV7-2 and TRBJ2-5, with D possibly being TRBD2 (5 bases). Written as DNA, the CDR3 is TGTGCCAGCAGCTTCGTAGGCGGGCCCACGGGGACCCAGTACTTC. Translation gives CASSFVGGPTGTQYF.